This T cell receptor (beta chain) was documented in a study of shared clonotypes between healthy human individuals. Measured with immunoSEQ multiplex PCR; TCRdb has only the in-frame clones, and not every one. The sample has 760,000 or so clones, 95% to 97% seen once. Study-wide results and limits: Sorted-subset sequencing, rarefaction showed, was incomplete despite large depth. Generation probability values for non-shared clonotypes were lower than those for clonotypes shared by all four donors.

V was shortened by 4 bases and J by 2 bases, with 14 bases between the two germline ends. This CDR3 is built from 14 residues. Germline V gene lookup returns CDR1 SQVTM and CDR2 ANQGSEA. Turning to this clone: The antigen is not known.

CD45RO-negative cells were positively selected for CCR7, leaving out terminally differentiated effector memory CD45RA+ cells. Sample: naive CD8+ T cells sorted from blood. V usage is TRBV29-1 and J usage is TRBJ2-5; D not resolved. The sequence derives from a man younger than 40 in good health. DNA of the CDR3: TGCAGCGTTGTACCCGCCGGCGTTCAAGAGACCCAGTACTTC. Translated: CSVVPAGVQETQYF.